This T cell receptor (beta chain) was identified during a study of T-cell memory formation after mild COVID-19. Study context: Most TCR clusters belonged to a single donor.

TCRdb reprocessed the 5' RACE reads via MiXCR and lists one record per CDR3 protein. Among a few hundred thousand distinct CDR3 sequences listed, approximately 14% were seen once. This clonotype has a count of ten or more. The length of the CDR3 is 17 residues. With 1 base clipped from V and 1 base from J, the junction kept 6 bases outside the gene matches. Germline-derived CDR1 and CDR2 are SGHAT and FQNNGV. The sequenced sample consisted of PBMCs or a T cell subset sorted from them (not recorded which). The clonotype comes from a man younger than 35 who had mild COVID-19 (a few samples of this study predate the infection). Cell type and time point are not known. The genes are TRBV11-2 and TRBJ2-5; 10 bases line up with TRBD2. DNA of the CDR3: TGTGCCAGCAGCTTAGTCTCTAGCGGGGGCCGCCAAGAGACCCAGTACTTC. Translated, it gives CASSLVSSGGRQETQYF. Combining the CDR3 with reference TRBV11-2 and TRBJ2-5 gives the whole variable domain EAGVAQSPRYKIIEKRQSVAFWCNPISGHATLYWYQQILGQGPKLLIQFQNNGVVDDSQLPKDRFSAERLKGVDSTLKIQPAKLEDSAVYLCASSLVSSGGRQETQYFGPGTRLLVL.